The following is a T cell receptor beta chain sequence with its context. The sample belongs to a study of blood T cell repertoires in COVID-19. Assay used: immunoSEQ multiplex PCR; TCRdb lists only in-frame clones, some missing. Counted here are approximately 330,000 clones, roughly 87% occurring once; the ten biggest clones make up roughly a tenth. The CDR3 runs 17 residues. Germline-derived CDR1 and CDR2 are LGHDT and YNNKEL (reference sequence). Germline trimming cut 2 bases from V and 5 bases from J; bases unmatched to any gene: 9. The source material was peripheral blood. The receptor comes from a man aged 25 to 40 with COVID-19, enrolled during active disease. The chain recombines TRBV3-1 (or the pseudogene TRBV3-2) with TRBJ2-3, with TRBD1 matching 11 bases. CDR3 amino acids: CASSQSRRTGGVDTQYF. CDR3 sequence (DNA): TGTGCCAGCAGCCAATCGCGGCGGACAGGGGGCGTAGATACGCAGTATTTT.